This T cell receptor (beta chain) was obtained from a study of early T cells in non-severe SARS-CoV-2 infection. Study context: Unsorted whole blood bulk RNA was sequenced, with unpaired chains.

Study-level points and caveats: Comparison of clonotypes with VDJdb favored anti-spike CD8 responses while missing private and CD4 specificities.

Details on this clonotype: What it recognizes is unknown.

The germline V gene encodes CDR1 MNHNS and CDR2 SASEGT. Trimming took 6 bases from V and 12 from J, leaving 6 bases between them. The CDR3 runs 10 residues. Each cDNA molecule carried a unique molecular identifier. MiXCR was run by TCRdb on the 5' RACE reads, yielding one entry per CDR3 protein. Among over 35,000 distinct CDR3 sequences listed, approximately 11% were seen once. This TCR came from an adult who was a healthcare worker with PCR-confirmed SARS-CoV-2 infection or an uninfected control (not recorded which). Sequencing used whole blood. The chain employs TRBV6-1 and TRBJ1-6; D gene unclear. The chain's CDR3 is CASRVGPLHF. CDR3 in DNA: TGTGCCAGCAGGGTTGGACCCCTCCACTTT.